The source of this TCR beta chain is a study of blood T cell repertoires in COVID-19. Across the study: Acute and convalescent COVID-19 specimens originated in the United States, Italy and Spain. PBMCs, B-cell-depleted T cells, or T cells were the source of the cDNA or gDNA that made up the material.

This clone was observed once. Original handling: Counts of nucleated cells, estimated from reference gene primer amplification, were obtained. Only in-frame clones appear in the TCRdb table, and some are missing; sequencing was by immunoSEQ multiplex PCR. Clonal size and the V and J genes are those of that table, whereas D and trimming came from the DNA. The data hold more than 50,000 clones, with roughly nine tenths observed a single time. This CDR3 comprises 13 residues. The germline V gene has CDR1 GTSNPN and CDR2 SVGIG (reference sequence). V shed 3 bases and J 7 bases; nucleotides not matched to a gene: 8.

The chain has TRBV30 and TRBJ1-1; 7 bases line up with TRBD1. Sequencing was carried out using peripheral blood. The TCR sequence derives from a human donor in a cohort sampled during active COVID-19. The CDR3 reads CAWRPTGVNEAFF. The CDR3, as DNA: TGTGCCTGGAGGCCAACAGGGGTGAATGAAGCTTTCTTT. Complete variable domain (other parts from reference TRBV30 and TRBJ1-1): SQTIHQWPATLVQPVGSPLSLECTVEGTSNPNLYWYRQAAGRGLQLLFYSVGIGQISSEVPQNLSASRPQDRQFILSSKKLLLSDSGFYLCAWRPTGVNEAFFGQGTRLTVV.